The next 32 T cell receptor beta chains were all read from a single sample in a study of CD8 T cells in ankylosing spondylitis. TCRdb re-derived calls from the 5' RACE reads in MiXCR, one entry per CDR3 protein. The repertoire holds about 160,000 distinct CDR3 sequences, with 40% to 50% as singletons. The specimen sequenced was synovial fluid, either unsorted or a sorted T cell fraction (not recorded which). The receptor set was obtained from a male donor with ankylosing spondylitis.

The V and J genes are TRBV20-1 and TRBJ2-1; 8 nucleotides align to TRBD2. Per the germline V gene, CDR1 is DFQATT and CDR2 is SNEGSKA (reference sequence). Losses at the gene ends were 5 bases for V and 8 bases for J; bases not matched to a gene: 8. This CDR3 is 13 amino acids long. CDR3 loop: CSASGGLIDEQFF. The CDR3 DNA reads as TGCAGTGCTTCGGGGGGGCTAATTGATGAGCAGTTCTTC.

V gene TRBV12-3 or TRBV12-4 combines with J gene TRBJ1-4; the D gene is possibly TRBD1 (5 bases). CDR3 length equals 16 residues. V was trimmed by 4 bases and J by 6 bases, leaving 18 bases between them. The CDR3 spells CASSSTWGIGDEKLFF. As DNA, the CDR3 is TGTGCCAGCAGTTCCACCTGGGGGATTGGCGATGAAAAACTGTTTTTT.

This clonotype was seen many times. The chain carries TRBV11-3 and TRBJ1-1, with D possibly matching TRBD1 (6 bases). Germline V gene lookup returns CDR1 SGHNT and CDR2 YENEEA. The CDR3 covers 12 residues. V lost 5 bases to trimming and J lost 5 bases, with 9 bases between them. This CDR3 is CASSPTGTEAFF. Here the CDR3 DNA reads TGTGCCAGCAGCCCCACAGGGACTGAAGCTTTCTTT.

V is TRBV6-2 or TRBV6-3 and J is TRBJ1-1; 8 positions agree with TRBD1. Germline V gene data show CDR1 as MNHEY and CDR2 as SVGEGT. J gave up 3 bases and V 6 bases, and 6 bases lay outside the gene matches. The CDR3 is 14 amino acids. The CDR3 reads CASRSGQVYTEAFF. The DNA for the CDR3 is TGTGCCAGCAGGTCGGGACAGGTCTACACTGAAGCTTTCTTT.

This chain links TRBV5-1 with TRBJ2-7; D gene ambiguous. There are 16 residues in the CDR3. V was shortened by 2 bases and J by 2 bases, with 17 bases between the two germline ends. Germline assignment: CDR1 SGHRS and CDR2 YFSETQ. The CDR3 is CASSLAPPRLTYEQYF. CDR3 in DNA: TGCGCCAGCAGCTTAGCCCCGCCGCGGTTGACCTACGAGCAGTACTTC.

This clonotype showed up many times. The DNA of the CDR3 is TGCAGTGCTAGAGAGGCACGGGGCTACAATGAGCAGTTCTTC. Amino acid sequence: CSAREARGYNEQFF. V usage is TRBV20-1 and J usage is TRBJ2-1; a weak D match, TRBD2 (5 bases). The length of the CDR3 is 14 residues. The germline gives CDR1 DFQATT, CDR2 SNEGSKA (reference sequence). Trimming took 0 bases from V and 3 from J, leaving 9 bases between them.

The CDR3: CSGSLAGDYNEQFF. CDR3 sequence (DNA): TGCAGCGGCTCACTAGCGGGAGACTACAATGAGCAGTTCTTC. The genes are TRBV29-1 and TRBJ2-1, with 11 bases matching TRBD2. The CDR3 is made up of 14 amino acids. Per germline, CDR1 SQVTM and CDR2 ANQGSEA. Trimming took 7 bases from V and 3 from J; bases not matched to a gene: 5.

As regards this clonotype: A read error may account for a junction end that differs from germline. The chain joins TRBV4-3 to TRBJ1-1; D is undetermined. The germline gives CDR1 LGHNA, CDR2 YSLEER. The CDR3 sequence is 15 residues long. The DNA for the CDR3 is TGCGTCAGCAGCCAAGAGGAACCGCCGAACACTGAAGCTTTCTTT. Its protein product is CVSSQEEPPNTEAFF.

Many counts were recorded for this clonotype. The rearrangement joins TRBV3-1 to TRBJ2-7, with 12 bases identical to TRBD2. J lost 5 bases, V lost 4 bases, and 3 bases had no gene match. Germline-derived CDR1 and CDR2 are LGHDT and YNNKEL (reference sequence). This CDR3 is 14 amino acids long. CDR3 sequence reads: CASSPSGGANEQYF. CDR3 in DNA: TGTGCCAGCAGCCCTAGCGGGGGGGCCAACGAGCAGTACTTC.

The chain uses TRBV12-3 or TRBV12-4 and TRBJ2-5; 12 nucleotides align to TRBD2. V shed 7 bases, J shed 2 bases, and the junction held 14 bases outside the gene matches. The CDR3 loop spans 18 amino acids. The CDR3 DNA reads as TGTGCCAGCACCCCCGGGACTAGCGGGCCCCCCCCGCAAGAGACCCAGTACTTC. Protein product: CASTPGTSGPPPQETQYF.

V usage is TRBV7-9 and J usage is TRBJ1-2, with D possibly TRBD1 on 5 matching bases. The CDR3 covers 15 residues. Per germline, CDR1 SEHNR and CDR2 FQNEAQ (reference sequence). The germline V and J ends were trimmed by 6 bases and 6 bases, with 20 bases remaining between them. CDR3 amino acids: CASSPGHKGGHGYTF. CDR3 DNA: TGTGCCAGCAGTCCCGGACACAAGGGTGGGCATGGCTACACCTTC.

This clonotype has a handful of counts. The chain couples TRBV6-5 to TRBJ2-1, with D uncertain. This CDR3 contains 13 residues. The germline V and J ends were trimmed by 0 bases and 8 bases, with 8 bases remaining between them. Looked up from germline, CDR1 is MNHEY and CDR2 is SVGAGI. CDR3 DNA: TGTGCCAGCAGTTACTCAGAGTTTGATGAGCAGTTCTTC. It codes for CASSYSEFDEQFF.

The chain is built from TRBV12-3 or TRBV12-4 and TRBJ2-5; 13 nucleotides align to TRBD2. CDR3 length: 15 residues. V shed 7 bases and J 5 bases; nucleotides not matched to a gene: 7. In DNA, the CDR3 is TGTGCCAGCACGAGACTACTAGCGGGGGGGGAGACCCAGTACTTC. Amino acids: CASTRLLAGGETQYF.

The V and J genes are TRBV12-3 or TRBV12-4 and TRBJ1-5; D is uncertain. The CDR3 spans 14 residues. With 2 bases removed from V and 7 bases from J, the gap between germline ends came to 12 bases. CDR3 region: CASSLRQLGQPQHF. CDR3 sequence (DNA): TGTGCCAGCAGTTTAAGGCAGCTGGGGCAGCCCCAGCATTTT.

In its sample, this clonotype was seen a few times. The V gene is TRBV5-1, the J gene TRBJ2-3; tentative D call: TRBD1 (6 bases). This CDR3 has 16 amino acids. The germline CDR1 and CDR2 sequences are SGHRS and YFSETQ. The germline V and J ends were trimmed by 4 bases and 5 bases, with 20 bases remaining between them. Here the CDR3 reads CASSKEDSNRGDTQYF. The CDR3 DNA reads TGCGCCAGCAGCAAGGAGGACAGTAACCGAGGAGATACGCAGTATTTT.

This clonotype was observed once. The gene calls are TRBV5-1 and TRBJ2-3; D not certain. Between the trimmed V and J ends, which lost 5 bases and 2 bases, there was a span of 15 bases. The CDR3 covers 15 residues. Germline values: CDR1 SGHRS, CDR2 YFSETQ. The CDR3 region is CASRIPYGHTDTQYF. The CDR3 nucleotides read TGCGCCAGCAGGATCCCGTACGGCCACACAGATACGCAGTATTTT.

The rearrangement joins TRBV28 to TRBJ2-7; a possible D gene is TRBD1 (6 bases). Trimming shortened V by 8 bases and J by 2 bases, and 10 bases separated the two germline ends. The CDR3 totals 12 residues. CDR1 is MDHEN, CDR2 SYDVKM, per germline. The CDR3: CASWDTPYEQYF. In nucleotides, the CDR3 is TGTGCCAGCTGGGACACCCCCTACGAGCAGTACTTC.

The V gene is TRBV7-6, the J gene TRBJ2-1; D perhaps matches TRBD1 (5 bases). The CDR3 extends over 14 amino acids. Germline CDR1 and CDR2: SGHVS and FNYEAQ. The ends were cut back, 5 bases at V and 8 bases at J, with 16 bases in the middle. For the CDR3, the DNA is TGTGCCAGCAGCGAATACAGGATTATGGATGAGCAGTTCTTC. Translated: CASSEYRIMDEQFF.

The chain recombines TRBV27 with TRBJ2-1, with 12 bases lining up with TRBD2. Trimming took 4 bases from V and 0 from J; bases not matched to a gene: 13. The CDR3 contains 20 residues. CDR1 and CDR2 (germline): MNHEY, SMNVEV (reference sequence). The CDR3, as DNA: TGTGCCAGCAGTTCATTAGTCGGGACTAGCGGGCTAAGCTCCTACAATGAGCAGTTCTTC. Amino acid sequence: CASSSLVGTSGLSSYNEQFF.

V is TRBV6-6 and J is TRBJ2-7; 9 bases are a match to TRBD1. Trimming took 5 bases from V and 2 from J; bases not matched to a gene: 1. CDR3 length equals 13 residues. Germline CDR1 reads MNHNY; CDR2 reads SVGAGI (reference sequence). The CDR3 DNA is TGTGCCAGCAGTGACAGGGGGACCTACGAGCAGTACTTC. Protein product: CASSDRGTYEQYF.

Many counts were recorded for this clonotype. This sequence joins TRBV5-4 and TRBJ1-1; the match to TRBD1 covers 7 bases. The CDR3 has 14 residues. Germline lookup yields CDR1 SGHNT and CDR2 YYREEE (reference sequence). J lost 6 bases, V lost 4 bases, and 9 bases had no gene match. The CDR3 reads CASSPDRASPEAFF. CDR3 nucleotide sequence: TGTGCCAGCAGCCCTGACAGGGCGAGCCCTGAAGCTTTCTTT.

The chain carries TRBV12-3 or TRBV12-4 and TRBJ2-1; the match to TRBD2 covers 8 bases. After removal of 1 base from V and 8 bases from J, the junction contained 4 bases not matched to a gene. The CDR3 length is 14 residues. The CDR3 DNA reads as TGTGCCAGCAGTTTAGGGGTAGCGGGATATGAGCAGTTCTTC. Translating it yields CASSLGVAGYEQFF.

The V gene is TRBV21-1, the J gene TRBJ1-1. TRBV21-1 is deemed a pseudogene. This CDR3 has 19 residues. The CDR3 nucleotides read TGTGCCAGCAGCAAAAGGTTTTGGGGTCTCTCTAAAGATCGCACTGAAGCTTTCTTT. It specifies CASSKRFWGLSKDRTEAFF.

The chain has TRBV27 and TRBJ1-5; 9 bases match TRBD1. The CDR3 length is 14 residues. The junction had 6 bases not matched to a gene; V was cut back by 5 bases and J by 7 bases. Germline V gene data show CDR1 as MNHEY and CDR2 as SMNVEV (reference sequence). The DNA of the CDR3 is TGTGCCAGCAGTCCAAGACAGGGGGAACAGCCCCAGCATTTT. This codes for CASSPRQGEQPQHF.

The V gene is TRBV6-1, the J gene TRBJ2-3, with D unclear. Trimming removed 0 bases at V and 2 bases at J, with 9 bases between. The germline gives CDR1 MNHNS, CDR2 SASEGT. This CDR3 region has 15 residues. The CDR3 loop reads CASSEARGHTDTQYF. In nucleotides, the CDR3 is TGTGCCAGCAGTGAAGCGCGAGGCCACACAGATACGCAGTATTTT.

The rearrangement links TRBV11-2 to TRBJ1-2; perhaps TRBD1 as D (5 bases). CDR1 SGHAT and CDR2 FQNNGV come from the germline V gene. The CDR3 loop spans 15 amino acids. Trimming took off 5 bases at V and 5 bases at J, with 18 bases between the two ends. The CDR3 sequence: CASSALPGAVYGYTF. CDR3 nucleotide sequence: TGTGCCAGCAGCGCCCTTCCTGGGGCGGTTTATGGCTACACCTTC.

This clonotype was seen a few times. The chain joins TRBV7-9 to TRBJ2-1; D unresolved. Looked up from germline, CDR1 is SEHNR and CDR2 is FQNEAQ (reference sequence). The CDR3 contains 14 residues. The V and J ends lost 4 bases and 5 bases respectively, with 12 bases between them. CDR3 nucleotide sequence: TGTGCCAGCAGCTCAAGTGGAAGGGACAATGAGCAGTTCTTC. As protein: CASSSSGRDNEQFF.

The chain uses TRBV2 and TRBJ2-1, with TRBD2 matching over 11 bases. Germline CDR1 SNHLY, CDR2 FYNNEI. The CDR3 contains 14 residues. The J segment lost 4 bases and the V segment lost 6 bases, leaving 2 bases of the junction unmatched. CDR3 sequence reads: CASRGLADYNEQFF. As DNA, the CDR3 is TGTGCCAGCAGGGGACTAGCGGATTACAATGAGCAGTTCTTC.

This clonotype was recorded a few times. The CDR3 nucleotides are TGTGCCAGCAGCCTACTCGGGGACAGGGATTATTCACCCCTCCACTTT. This translates into CASSLLGDRDYSPLHF. The chain carries TRBV3-1 and TRBJ1-6, with 9 bases that match TRBD1. The CDR3 is 16 amino acids. Germline trimming cut 4 bases from V and 8 bases from J; bases unmatched to any gene: 9. Germline V lookup: CDR1 LGHDT, CDR2 YNNKEL (reference sequence).

This clonotype was picked up a small number of times. The chain recombines TRBV5-1 with TRBJ2-1; 8 bases fit TRBD1. V was clipped by 4 bases and J by 9 bases; unmatched bases: 9. The CDR3 is 14 residues long. CDR1 SGHRS and CDR2 YFSETQ come from the germline V gene. CDR3 DNA: TGCGCCAGCAGCCCCGGACAGGGCCAGGTTGAGCAGTTCTTC. It codes for CASSPGQGQVEQFF.

The chain is built from TRBV5-4 and TRBJ2-3, with 8 bases identical to TRBD2. The CDR3 totals 19 residues. Germline lookup yields CDR1 SGHNT and CDR2 YYREEE (reference sequence). The V segment lost 2 bases and the J segment 5 bases; nucleotides outside the gene matches: 19. The CDR3 region is CASSFPSRSGSPRGDTQYF. The CDR3 coding sequence is TGTGCCAGCAGCTTTCCGTCTCGGAGCGGGAGCCCTCGAGGAGATACGCAGTATTTT.

The V call is TRBV12-3 or TRBV12-4, the J call TRBJ2-7; TRBD1 is a possible D gene (6 bases). V was trimmed by 7 bases and J by 3 bases, leaving 19 bases between them. CDR3 length equals 15 residues. The CDR3 loop is CASTTNRDTHYEQYF. Here the CDR3 DNA reads TGTGCCAGCACCACCAACCGGGACACCCACTACGAGCAGTACTTC.